Listed below are T cell receptor beta chains from one sample, sequenced in a study of blood T cells in healthy people across ages. MiXCR was run by TCRdb on the 5' RACE reads, yielding one entry per CDR3 protein. The sample holds 1.5 million to 2 million distinct CDR3 sequences, about 30% seen once. The source material was blood. Receptors originate from a woman under 40 in good health. CDR3s include the opening cysteine and the closing phenylalanine or tryptophan. The order of the fields is J gene, V gene, D gene, clone size, CDR3 length, CDR3 protein, CDR3 DNA. The D gene is left open where the match is weak. Only some rows state a clone size, as once, few, many or a class for expanded clones.

TRBJ1-5 TRBV12-3/TRBV12-4 TRBD1 once 16 CASSLGGGQFNQPQHF TGTGCCAGCAGTTTAGGGGGGGGACAGTTCAATCAGCCCCAGCATTTT
TRBJ1-1 TRBV7-2 . . 13 CASKLGMNTEAFF TGTGCCAGCAAATTGGGGATGAACACTGAAGCTTTCTTT
TRBJ1-2 TRBV4-1 . . 14 CASSQLRAGYGYTF TGCGCCAGCAGCCAACTCAGGGCGGGCTATGGCTACACCTTC
TRBJ2-5 TRBV27 . many 12 CASRPDRETQYF TGTGCCAGCAGACCCGACAGAGAGACCCAGTACTTC
TRBJ1-5 TRBV9 . . 13 CASSVDSRGPQHF TGTGCCAGCAGCGTAGACTCCAGAGGGCCCCAGCATTTT
TRBJ2-1 TRBV6-5 TRBD2 many 15 CASSSGLAGDNEQFF TGTGCCAGCAGTTCCGGACTAGCGGGAGACAATGAGCAGTTCTTC
TRBJ2-4 TRBV12-5 . . 11 CASGLDPFQYF TGTGCTAGTGGTTTGGACCCCTTTCAGTACTTC
TRBJ2-5 TRBV5-1 TRBD2 many 15 CASRTSGGAEETQYF TGCGCCAGCAGGACTAGCGGGGGGGCCGAGGAGACCCAGTACTTC
TRBJ1-5 TRBV5-5 . . 17 CASSPSRGQYRNRPQHF TGTGCCAGCAGCCCCTCGCGGGGGCAATATCGGAATCGGCCCCAGCATTTT
TRBJ2-5 TRBV28 . many 14 CASSEGYPGGTQYF TGTGCCAGCAGTGAGGGGTATCCAGGAGGGACCCAGTACTTC
TRBJ2-1 TRBV7-7 TRBD2 . 15 CASSPVAGVYNEQFF TGTGCTAGCAGCCCCGTAGCGGGGGTTTACAATGAGCAGTTCTTC
TRBJ2-1 TRBV20-1 TRBD2 many 12 CSAGTSGDEQFF TGCAGTGCCGGGACTAGCGGCGATGAGCAGTTCTTC
TRBJ2-3 TRBV10-1 TRBD2 . 18 CASSESFLAGGRTDTQYF TGCGCCAGCAGTGAGTCATTTCTAGCGGGGGGACGCACAGATACGCAGTATTTT
TRBJ1-6 TRBV5-1 TRBD1 few 14 CASSLGDRDSPLHF TGCGCCAGCAGCTTGGGGGACAGGGATTCACCCCTCCACTTT
TRBJ2-1 TRBV9 . . 14 CASSETAFMNEQFF TGTGCCAGCAGCGAAACCGCTTTCATGAATGAGCAGTTCTTC
TRBJ2-5 TRBV7-2 TRBD2 . 16 CASSYGLAANQETQYF TGTGCCAGCAGCTACGGACTAGCGGCTAACCAAGAGACCCAGTACTTC
TRBJ2-1 TRBV30 . . 13 CAWVRSSAGEQFF TGTGCCTGGGTGAGGAGTTCGGCGGGCGAGCAGTTCTTC
TRBJ1-4 TRBV7-9 . few 12 CASSLAVEKLFF TGTGCCAGCAGCTTAGCGGTCGAAAAACTGTTTTTT
TRBJ1-1 TRBV12-3/TRBV12-4 . . 12 CATTGGKTEAFF TGTGCCACCACCGGGGGAAAAACTGAAGCTTTCTTT
TRBJ1-2 TRBV3-1 . . 13 CASSQVRGSGYTF TGTGCCAGCAGCCAAGTTCGAGGGAGTGGCTACACCTTC
TRBJ2-3 TRBV29-1 . few 12 CSVRSSPDTQYF TGCAGCGTCCGTAGCAGCCCTGATACGCAGTATTTT
TRBJ1-1 TRBV7-8 TRBD1 few 16 CASSWIRGQGNTEAFF TGTGCCAGCAGCTGGATCAGGGGGCAGGGGAACACTGAAGCTTTCTTT
TRBJ2-5 TRBV5-5 . few 15 CASSLGQFSYNEQYF TGTGCCAGCAGCTTGGGGCAATTCTCCTACAATGAGCAGTACTTC
TRBJ2-7 TRBV6-6 . . 11 CASRAGNEQYF TGTGCCAGCAGGGCAGGTAACGAGCAGTACTTC
TRBJ2-3 TRBV7-2 TRBD1 . 14 CAGSSDRGRDTQYF TGTGCCGGCAGCTCGGACAGGGGACGAGATACGCAGTATTTT
TRBJ2-1 TRBV20-1 . . 17 CSATPLSGSRFYNEQFF TGCAGTGCAACTCCCCTATCCGGGTCTCGATTCTACAATGAGCAGTTCTTC
TRBJ2-5 TRBV6-6 . many 14 CASSLGPPPKTQYF TGTGCCAGCAGCTTGGGACCGCCCCCAAAGACCCAGTACTTC
TRBJ1-2 TRBV10-3 . few 14 CAISAGSPKDGYTF TGTGCCATCAGTGCGGGCAGCCCTAAGGATGGCTACACCTTC
TRBJ1-5 TRBV6-5 . . 15 CASSRAWDSNQPQHF TGTGCCAGCAGTCGTGCGTGGGATAGCAATCAGCCCCAGCATTTT
TRBJ1-2 TRBV7-9 TRBD1 few 14 CASSTLQGADGYTF TGTGCCAGCAGCACCTTACAGGGGGCGGATGGCTACACCTTC
TRBJ2-1 TRBV6-5 TRBD2 few 15 CASSRAGETYNEQFF TGTGCCAGCAGCCGAGCGGGGGAGACTTACAATGAGCAGTTCTTC
TRBJ2-7 TRBV3-1 . . 12 CASSHGPLEQYF TGTGCCAGCAGCCACGGGCCCCTGGAGCAGTACTTC
TRBJ2-1 TRBV20-1 . many 15 CSARELTGVGNEQFF TGCAGTGCTAGAGAGCTAACGGGAGTGGGCAATGAGCAGTTCTTC
TRBJ2-7 TRBV7-9 . few 16 CASSPNNIIQGHEQYF TGTGCCAGCAGCCCAAACAACATCATACAGGGACACGAGCAGTACTTC
TRBJ2-7 TRBV5-1 . few 15 CASSLTGRSLYEQYF TGCGCCAGCAGCTTAACAGGGCGGTCACTCTACGAGCAGTACTTC
TRBJ2-4 TRBV3-1 TRBD2 . 15 CASSQRGLAMDIQYF TGTGCCAGCAGCCAAAGAGGACTAGCGATGGACATTCAGTACTTC
TRBJ2-3 TRBV20-1 . few 19 CSARGFSLRGTTHEDTQYF TGCAGTGCTAGAGGCTTTAGTTTACGCGGGACGACTCATGAGGATACGCAGTATTTT
TRBJ2-5 TRBV5-6 TRBD2 few 16 CASSFRRAGREETQYF TGTGCCAGCAGCTTTAGACGCGCCGGGAGGGAAGAGACCCAGTACTTC